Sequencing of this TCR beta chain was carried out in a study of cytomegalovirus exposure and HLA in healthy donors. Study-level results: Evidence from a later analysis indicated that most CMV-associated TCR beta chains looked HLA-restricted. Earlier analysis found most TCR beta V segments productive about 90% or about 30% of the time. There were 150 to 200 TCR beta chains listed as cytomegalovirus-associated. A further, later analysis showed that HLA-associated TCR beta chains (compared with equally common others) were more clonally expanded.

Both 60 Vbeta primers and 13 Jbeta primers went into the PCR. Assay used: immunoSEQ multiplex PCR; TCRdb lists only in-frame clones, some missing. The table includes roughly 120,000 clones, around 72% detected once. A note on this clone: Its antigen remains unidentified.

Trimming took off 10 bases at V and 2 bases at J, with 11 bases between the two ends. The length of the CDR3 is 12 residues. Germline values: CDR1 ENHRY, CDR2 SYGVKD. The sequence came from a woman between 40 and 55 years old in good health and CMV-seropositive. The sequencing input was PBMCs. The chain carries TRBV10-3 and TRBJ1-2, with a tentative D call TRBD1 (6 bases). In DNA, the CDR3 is TGTGCCACCAGCACAGGGAACTATGGCTACACCTTC. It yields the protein CATSTGNYGYTF.